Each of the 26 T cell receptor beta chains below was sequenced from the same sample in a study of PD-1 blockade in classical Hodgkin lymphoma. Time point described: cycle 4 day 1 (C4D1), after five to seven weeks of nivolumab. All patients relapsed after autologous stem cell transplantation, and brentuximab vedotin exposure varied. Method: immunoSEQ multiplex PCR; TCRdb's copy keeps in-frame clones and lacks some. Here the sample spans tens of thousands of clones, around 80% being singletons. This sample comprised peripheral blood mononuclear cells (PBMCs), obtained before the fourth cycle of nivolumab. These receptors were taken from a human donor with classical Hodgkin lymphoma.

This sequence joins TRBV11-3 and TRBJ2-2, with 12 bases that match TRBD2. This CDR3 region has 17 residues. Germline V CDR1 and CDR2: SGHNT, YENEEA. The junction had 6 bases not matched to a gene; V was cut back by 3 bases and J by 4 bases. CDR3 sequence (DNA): TGTGCCAGCAGCTTGGCTAGCGGGGGGGCCGGCACCGGGGAGCTGTTTTTT. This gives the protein CASSLASGGAGTGELFF.

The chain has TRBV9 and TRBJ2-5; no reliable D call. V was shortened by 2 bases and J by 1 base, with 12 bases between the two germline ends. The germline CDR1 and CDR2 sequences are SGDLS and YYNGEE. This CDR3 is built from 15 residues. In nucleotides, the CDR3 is TGTGCCAGCAGCGTCGTTATCGGGCCCCAAGAGACCCAGTACTTC. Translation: CASSVVIGPQETQYF.

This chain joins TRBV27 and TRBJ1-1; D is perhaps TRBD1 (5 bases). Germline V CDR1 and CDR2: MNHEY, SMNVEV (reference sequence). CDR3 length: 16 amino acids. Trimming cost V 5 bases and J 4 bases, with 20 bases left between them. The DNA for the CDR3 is TGTGCCAGCAGTGCAGGGACCTTCACCTGGGGCACTGAAGCTTTCTTT. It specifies CASSAGTFTWGTEAFF.

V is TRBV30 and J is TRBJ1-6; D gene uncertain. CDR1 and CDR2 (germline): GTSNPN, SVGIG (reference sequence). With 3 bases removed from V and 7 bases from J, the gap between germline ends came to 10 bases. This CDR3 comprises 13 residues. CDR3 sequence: CAWRRTPNSPLHF. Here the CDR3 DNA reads TGTGCCTGGAGGAGGACGCCAAATTCACCCCTCCACTTT.

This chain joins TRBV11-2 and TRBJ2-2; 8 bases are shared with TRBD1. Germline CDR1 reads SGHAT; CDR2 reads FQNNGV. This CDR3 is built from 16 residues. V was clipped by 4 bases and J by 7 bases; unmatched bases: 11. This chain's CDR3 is CASSSQAGGVVGELFF. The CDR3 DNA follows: TGTGCCAGCAGCTCACAGGCAGGGGGCGTTGTCGGGGAGCTGTTTTTT.

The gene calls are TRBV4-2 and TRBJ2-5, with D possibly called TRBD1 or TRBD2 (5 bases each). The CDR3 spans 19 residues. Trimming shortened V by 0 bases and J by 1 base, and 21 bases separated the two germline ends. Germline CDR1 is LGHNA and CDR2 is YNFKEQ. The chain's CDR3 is CASSQERSRGTGVQETQYF. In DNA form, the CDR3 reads TGTGCCAGCAGCCAAGAAAGAAGTCGGGGCACAGGAGTCCAAGAGACCCAGTACTTC.

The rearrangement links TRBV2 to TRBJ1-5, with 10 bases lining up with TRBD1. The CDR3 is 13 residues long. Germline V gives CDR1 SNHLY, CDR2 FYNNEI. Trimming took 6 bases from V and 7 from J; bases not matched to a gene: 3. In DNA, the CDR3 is TGTGCCAGCAGGGGACAGGGGTCCCAGCCCCAGCATTTT. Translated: CASRGQGSQPQHF.

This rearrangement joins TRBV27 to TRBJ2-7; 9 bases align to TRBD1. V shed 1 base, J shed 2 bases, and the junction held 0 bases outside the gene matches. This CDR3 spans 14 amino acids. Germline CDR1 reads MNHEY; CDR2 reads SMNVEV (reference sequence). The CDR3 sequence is CASSLYRGPYEQYF. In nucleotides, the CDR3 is TGTGCCAGCAGTTTATACAGGGGGCCCTACGAGCAGTACTTC.

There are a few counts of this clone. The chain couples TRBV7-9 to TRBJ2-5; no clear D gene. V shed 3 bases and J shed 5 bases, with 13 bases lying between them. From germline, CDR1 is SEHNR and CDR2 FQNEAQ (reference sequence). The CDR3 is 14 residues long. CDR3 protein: CASSLGQGLETQYF. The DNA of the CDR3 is TGTGCCAGCAGCTTGGGCCAAGGTCTTGAGACCCAGTACTTC.

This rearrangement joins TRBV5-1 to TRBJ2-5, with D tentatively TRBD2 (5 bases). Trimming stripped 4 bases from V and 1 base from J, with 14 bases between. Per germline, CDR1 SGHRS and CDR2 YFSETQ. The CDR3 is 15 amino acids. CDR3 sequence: CASSMGSSSQETQYF. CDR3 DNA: TGCGCCAGCAGCATGGGTTCTAGCTCCCAAGAGACCCAGTACTTC.

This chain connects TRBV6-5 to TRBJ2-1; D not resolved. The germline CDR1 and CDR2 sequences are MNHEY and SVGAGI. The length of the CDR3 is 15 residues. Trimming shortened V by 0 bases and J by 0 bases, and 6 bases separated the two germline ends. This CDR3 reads CASSYSQSSYNEQFF. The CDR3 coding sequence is TGTGCCAGCAGTTACTCCCAGAGCTCCTACAATGAGCAGTTCTTC.

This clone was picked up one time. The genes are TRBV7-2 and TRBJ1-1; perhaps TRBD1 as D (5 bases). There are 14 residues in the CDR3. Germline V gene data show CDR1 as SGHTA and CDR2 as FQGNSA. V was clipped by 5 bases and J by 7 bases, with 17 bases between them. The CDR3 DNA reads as TGTGCCAGCAGCATCAACGGGGGGGAGATTGAAGCTTTCTTT. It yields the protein CASSINGGEIEAFF. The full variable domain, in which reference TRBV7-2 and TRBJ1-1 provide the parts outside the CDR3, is GAGVSQSPSNKVTEKGKDVELRCDPISGHTALYWYRQSLGQGLEFLIYFQGNSAPDKSGLPSDRFSAERTGGSVSTLTIQRTQQEDSAVYLCASSINGGEIEAFFGQGTRLTVV.

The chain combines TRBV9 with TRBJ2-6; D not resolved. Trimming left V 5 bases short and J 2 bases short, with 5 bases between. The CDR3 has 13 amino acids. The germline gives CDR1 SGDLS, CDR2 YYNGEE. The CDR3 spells CASSSTGANVLTF. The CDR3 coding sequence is TGTGCCAGCAGTTCTACTGGGGCCAACGTCCTGACTTTC. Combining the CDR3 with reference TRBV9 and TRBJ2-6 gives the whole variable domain DSGVTQTPKHLITATGQRVTLRCSPRSGDLSVYWYQQSLDQGLQFLIQYYNGEERAKGNILERFSAQQFPDLHSELNLSSLELGDSALYFCASSSTGANVLTFGAGSRLTVL.

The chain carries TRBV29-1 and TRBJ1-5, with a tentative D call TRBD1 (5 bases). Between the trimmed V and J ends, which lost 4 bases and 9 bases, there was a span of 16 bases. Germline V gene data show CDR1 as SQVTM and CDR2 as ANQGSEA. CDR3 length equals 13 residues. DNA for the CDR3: TGCAGCGTTGGCGTCCGGGACGAGCGGCCCCAGCATTTT. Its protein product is CSVGVRDERPQHF.

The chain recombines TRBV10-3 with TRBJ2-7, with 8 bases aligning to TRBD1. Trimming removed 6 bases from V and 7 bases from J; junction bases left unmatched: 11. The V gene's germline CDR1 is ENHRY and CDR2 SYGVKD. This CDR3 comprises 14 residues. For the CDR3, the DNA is TGTGCCATCAGCCGCGGCCAGGGGGCGACGGAGCAGTACTTC. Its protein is CAISRGQGATEQYF.

This CDR3 reads CASSLDRQGGETQYF. In nucleotides, the CDR3 is TGTGCCAGCTCACTAGATCGACAGGGCGGGGAGACCCAGTACTTC. V usage is TRBV18 and J usage is TRBJ2-5; TRBD1 matches 7 bases. The CDR3 is 15 amino acids. Germline CDR1 reads KGHSH; CDR2 reads LQKENI. Losses at the gene ends were 4 bases for V and 5 bases for J; bases not matched to a gene: 10.

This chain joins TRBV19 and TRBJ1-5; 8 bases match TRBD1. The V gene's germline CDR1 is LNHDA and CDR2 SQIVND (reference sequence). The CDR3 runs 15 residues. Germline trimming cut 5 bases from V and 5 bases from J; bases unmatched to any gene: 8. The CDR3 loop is CASSPRTGSDQPQHF. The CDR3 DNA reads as TGTGCCAGTAGTCCCCGGACAGGGTCGGATCAGCCCCAGCATTTT.

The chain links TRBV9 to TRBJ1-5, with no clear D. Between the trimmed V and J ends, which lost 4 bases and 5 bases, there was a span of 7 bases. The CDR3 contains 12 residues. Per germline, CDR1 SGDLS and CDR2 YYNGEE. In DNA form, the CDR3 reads TGTGCCAGCAGCATAAACGATCAGCCCCAGCATTTT. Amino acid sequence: CASSINDQPQHF.

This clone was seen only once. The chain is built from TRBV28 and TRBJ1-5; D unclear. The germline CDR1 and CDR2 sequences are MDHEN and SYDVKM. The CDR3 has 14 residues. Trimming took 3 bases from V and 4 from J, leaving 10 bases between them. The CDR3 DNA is TGTGCCAGCAGTTTCCGAGGGTGGAATCAGCCCCAGCATTTT. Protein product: CASSFRGWNQPQHF.

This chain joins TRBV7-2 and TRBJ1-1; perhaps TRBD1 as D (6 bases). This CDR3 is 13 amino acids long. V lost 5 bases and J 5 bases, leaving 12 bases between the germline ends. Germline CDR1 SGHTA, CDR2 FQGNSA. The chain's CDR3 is CASSPQGGTEAFF. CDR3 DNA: TGTGCCAGCAGCCCACAGGGTGGTACTGAAGCTTTCTTT.

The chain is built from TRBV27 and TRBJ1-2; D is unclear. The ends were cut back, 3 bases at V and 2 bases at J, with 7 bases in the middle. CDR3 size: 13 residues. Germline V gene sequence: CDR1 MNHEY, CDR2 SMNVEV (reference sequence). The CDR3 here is CASSFSGNYGYTF. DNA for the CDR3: TGTGCCAGCAGTTTCTCGGGGAACTATGGCTACACCTTC.

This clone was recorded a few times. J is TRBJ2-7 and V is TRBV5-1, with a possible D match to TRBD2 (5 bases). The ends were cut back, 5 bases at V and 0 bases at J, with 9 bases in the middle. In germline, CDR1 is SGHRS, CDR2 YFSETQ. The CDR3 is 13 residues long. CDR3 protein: CASRLVTSYEQYF. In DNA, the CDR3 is TGCGCCAGCAGACTAGTAACCTCCTACGAGCAGTACTTC.

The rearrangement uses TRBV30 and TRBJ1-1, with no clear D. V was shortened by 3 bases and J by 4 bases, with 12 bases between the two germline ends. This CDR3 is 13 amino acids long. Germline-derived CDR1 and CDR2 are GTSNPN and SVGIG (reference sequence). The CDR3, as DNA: TGTGCCTGGAGGGGGTTATCGAGCACTGAAGCTTTCTTT. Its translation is CAWRGLSSTEAFF. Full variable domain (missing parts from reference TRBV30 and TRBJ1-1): SQTIHQWPATLVQPVGSPLSLECTVEGTSNPNLYWYRQAAGRGLQLLFYSVGIGQISSEVPQNLSASRPQDRQFILSSKKLLLSDSGFYLCAWRGLSSTEAFFGQGTRLTVV.

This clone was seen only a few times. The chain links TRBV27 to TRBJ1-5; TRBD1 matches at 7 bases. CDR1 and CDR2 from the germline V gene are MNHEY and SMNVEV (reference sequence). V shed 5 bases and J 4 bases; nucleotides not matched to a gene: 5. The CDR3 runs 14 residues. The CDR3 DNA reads TGTGCCAGCAGTGGCCACAGGGGTAATCAGCCCCAGCATTTT. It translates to CASSGHRGNQPQHF.

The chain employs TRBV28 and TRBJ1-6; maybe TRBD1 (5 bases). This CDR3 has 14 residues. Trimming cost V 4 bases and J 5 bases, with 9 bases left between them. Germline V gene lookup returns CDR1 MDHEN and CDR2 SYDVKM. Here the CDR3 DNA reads TGTGCCAGCAGTTCCTGGGGCGATAATTCACCCCTCCACTTT. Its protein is CASSSWGDNSPLHF.

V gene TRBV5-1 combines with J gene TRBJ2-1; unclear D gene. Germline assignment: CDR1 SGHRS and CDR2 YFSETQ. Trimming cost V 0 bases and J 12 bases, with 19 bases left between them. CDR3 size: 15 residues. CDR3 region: CASSLVGIPREGQFF. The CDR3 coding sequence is TGCGCCAGCAGCTTGGTAGGGATTCCAAGAGAAGGGCAGTTCTTC.